This is a list of T cell receptor beta chains from one sample in a study of beta chain features in type 1 diabetes. Some clones are missing from TCRdb's copy, which holds only in-frame ones; the method was immunoSEQ multiplex PCR. The table includes around 260,000 clones, roughly 21% detected once. The sequenced material came from naive CD4+ T cells from blood. These receptors came from a middle-aged woman with type 1 diabetes. CDR3s include the opening cysteine and the closing phenylalanine or tryptophan. D genes are given only for firm matches. Only part of the rows carry a size: once, few, many, or a class if the clone is expanded.

v_gene	abundance	d_gene	j_gene	CDR3aa	CDR3nt
TRBV7-9	few	-	TRBJ1-2	CASRSTGNYGYTF	TGTGCCAGCAGATCAACAGGGAACTATGGCTACACCTTC
TRBV9	-	-	TRBJ1-2	CASNPNPNRIFYGYTF	TGTGCCAGCAACCCGAACCCCAACAGGATATTCTATGGCTACACCTTC
TRBV19	few	-	TRBJ1-5	CASSMIGQPQHF	TGTGCCAGTAGTATGATCGGTCAGCCCCAGCATTTT
TRBV7-9	-	TRBD1	TRBJ1-4	CASSPLKTGAEKLFF	TGTGCCAGCAGCCCCCTCAAGACAGGGGCAGAAAAACTGTTTTTT
TRBV28	few	-	TRBJ2-1	CASIGVSYNEQFF	TGTGCCAGCATCGGGGTATCCTACAATGAGCAGTTCTTC
TRBV7-9	-	-	TRBJ2-7	CASSFMEVRYF	TGTGCCAGCAGCTTTATGGAGGTACGGTACTTC
TRBV11-2	-	TRBD2	TRBJ2-3	CASSLRTSRMPDTQYF	TGTGCCAGCAGCCTGCGGACTAGCCGTATGCCAGATACGCAGTATTTT
TRBV9	-	-	TRBJ1-6	CASSVEAASSYNSPLHF	TGTGCCAGCAGCGTAGAGGCAGCGAGCTCCTATAATTCACCCCTCCACTTT
TRBV4-3	-	-	TRBJ2-3	CASSQEAGYTQYF	TGCGCCAGCAGCCAAGAGGCCGGGTATACGCAGTATTTT
TRBV2	-	TRBD1	TRBJ1-1	CASSDTGGMNTEAFF	TGTGCCAGCAGTGACACAGGGGGGATGAACACTGAAGCTTTCTTT
TRBV5-1	few	-	TRBJ2-3	CASSLGQPNTDTQYF	TGCGCCAGCAGCTTGGGACAGCCGAACACAGATACGCAGTATTTT
TRBV2	few	TRBD1	TRBJ1-5	CASSRTGFNQPQHF	TGTGCCAGCAGTAGGACAGGGTTCAATCAGCCCCAGCATTTT
TRBV7-2	-	TRBD2	TRBJ2-3	CASSISGSPTDTQYF	TGTGCCAGCAGCATCAGCGGGAGCCCCACAGATACGCAGTATTTT
TRBV30	few	-	TRBJ2-2	CAWTTGHTGELFF	TGTGCCTGGACGACAGGACACACCGGGGAGCTGTTTTTT
TRBV2	few	-	TRBJ1-1	CASKVEIPEAFF	TGTGCCAGCAAAGTGGAGATCCCTGAAGCTTTCTTT
TRBV7-9	few	-	TRBJ1-1	CASSPDRFEAFF	TGTGCCAGCAGCCCTGACAGATTTGAAGCTTTCTTT
TRBV2	few	TRBD1	TRBJ1-2	CASGTVYGYTF	TGTGCCAGCGGGACAGTCTATGGCTACACCTTC
TRBV6-4	-	TRBD1	TRBJ1-4	CASSIQGGEKLFF	TGTGCCAGCAGTATCCAGGGGGGTGAAAAACTGTTTTTT
TRBV28	few	-	TRBJ1-2	CASSLRTLLEGYTF	TGTGCCAGCAGTCTCCGGACACTACTGGAGGGCTACACCTTC
TRBV5-1	few	-	TRBJ2-1	CASTYTSSYNEQFF	TGCGCCAGCACATACACCAGCTCCTACAATGAGCAGTTCTTC
TRBV5-6	-	-	TRBJ2-6	CASSLNYGSGANVLTF	TGTGCCAGCAGCTTGAACTATGGGTCCGGGGCCAACGTCCTGACTTTC
TRBV29-1	few	-	TRBJ1-2	CSVDSEGGYGYTF	TGCAGCGTTGATTCCGAGGGCGGCTATGGCTACACCTTC
TRBV29-1	-	-	TRBJ2-3	CSVAHSDTQYF	TGCAGCGTCGCCCACTCCGATACGCAGTATTTT
TRBV18	few	-	TRBJ1-1	CASSPFRENTEAFF	TGTGCCAGCTCACCATTCAGGGAGAACACTGAAGCTTTCTTT
TRBV15	-	-	TRBJ2-2	CATGQRVANTGELFF	TGTGCCACGGGCCAGCGGGTAGCGAACACCGGGGAGCTGTTTTTT
TRBV6-6	few	-	TRBJ2-3	CASSFPPSGSTDTQYF	TGTGCCAGCAGTTTCCCTCCCAGCGGGAGCACAGATACGCAGTATTTT
TRBV28	-	TRBD2	TRBJ2-2	CASSAGGQTGELFF	TGTGCCAGCTCGGCGGGAGGACAAACCGGGGAGCTGTTTTTT
TRBV7-9	few	-	TRBJ1-4	CASSQLSGGANEKLFF	TGTGCCAGCAGCCAACTATCGGGTGGAGCTAATGAAAAACTGTTTTTT
TRBV7-3	-	-	TRBJ2-3	CASTTEGHGTDTQYF	TGTGCCAGCACAACTGAGGGACATGGCACAGATACGCAGTATTTT
TRBV28	-	TRBD1	TRBJ1-2	CASSPGQGIGYTF	TGTGCCAGCAGCCCGGGACAGGGAATTGGCTACACCTTC
TRBV5-1	few	TRBD1	TRBJ2-5	CASSLRQGRETQYF	TGCGCCAGCAGCCTTCGACAGGGAAGGGAGACCCAGTACTTC
TRBV19	-	TRBD1	TRBJ1-1	CASSYIGQGGTEAFF	TGTGCCAGTAGCTATATTGGACAGGGCGGGACTGAAGCTTTCTTT
TRBV6-5	-	TRBD1	TRBJ1-1	CASSRTGQGVTEAFF	TGTGCCAGCAGCCGTACTGGACAGGGGGTCACTGAAGCTTTCTTT
TRBV7-6	few	TRBD1	TRBJ1-6	CASSLDRGQSPLHF	TGTGCCAGCAGCTTAGACAGGGGCCAATCACCCCTCCACTTT
TRBV6-5	-	-	TRBJ1-1	CASSWGGLDTEAFF	TGTGCCAGCAGTTGGGGGGGGCTTGACACTGAAGCTTTCTTT
TRBV27	few	-	TRBJ1-1	CASSRGRASRGEAFF	TGTGCCAGCAGTAGGGGACGCGCCTCGCGGGGTGAAGCTTTCTTT
TRBV5-1	few	-	TRBJ2-7	CASSLAYDRSYEQYF	TGCGCCAGCAGCTTGGCCTACGACAGGTCCTACGAGCAGTACTTC
TRBV13	few	-	TRBJ1-1	CASSLTGTEAFF	TGTGCCAGCAGCTTAACAGGGACTGAAGCTTTCTTT
TRBV4-1	few	TRBD1	TRBJ1-1	CASSQDKDRDVEAFF	TGCGCCAGCAGCCAAGATAAGGACAGGGACGTCGAAGCTTTCTTT
TRBV19	-	-	TRBJ2-3	CASDGRVGEVDTQYF	TGTGCCAGTGATGGGCGGGTCGGAGAGGTAGATACGCAGTATTTT
TRBV7-2	-	-	TRBJ2-1	CASEHRGRGSYNEQFF	TGTGCCAGCGAGCATAGAGGTAGGGGCTCCTACAATGAGCAGTTCTTC
TRBV19	-	TRBD1	TRBJ1-5	CASSPDRGRGNQPQHF	TGTGCCAGTAGTCCAGACAGGGGGCGAGGCAATCAGCCCCAGCATTTT
TRBV19	-	-	TRBJ1-5	CASSIQGSQPQHF	TGTGCCAGTAGTATACAGGGGAGTCAGCCCCAGCATTTT
TRBV6-6	-	-	TRBJ2-7	CASSYGTRRNEQYF	TGTGCCAGCAGTTACGGGACACGTCGCAACGAGCAGTACTTC
TRBV30	few	-	TRBJ1-4	CAWSTGFNEKLFF	TGTGCCTGGAGTACGGGGTTTAATGAAAAACTGTTTTTT
TRBV4-1	few	TRBD1	TRBJ1-1	CASSPTAGTGTTEAFF	TGCGCCAGCAGCCCGACGGCCGGGACAGGGACCACTGAAGCTTTCTTT
TRBV4-3	few	TRBD1	TRBJ2-7	CASSQEYRGAYEQYF	TGCGCCAGCAGCCAAGAGTACAGGGGGGCCTACGAGCAGTACTTC
TRBV9	-	TRBD2	TRBJ2-1	CASSVVGDYHNEQFF	TGTGCCAGCAGCGTAGTAGGGGACTACCACAATGAGCAGTTCTTC
TRBV29-1	-	-	TRBJ1-1	CSVDRGTSNGAFF	TGCAGCGTTGATAGGGGGACCTCGAACGGGGCTTTCTTT
TRBV9	-	-	TRBJ2-7	CASSVGRTAIYEQYF	TGTGCCAGCAGCGTAGGGAGGACAGCAATCTACGAGCAGTACTTC
TRBV29-1	-	TRBD1	TRBJ1-2	CSVRQGAVWDYGYTF	TGCAGCGTGCGACAGGGGGCCGTATGGGACTATGGCTACACCTTC
TRBV20-1	-	-	TRBJ2-7	CSARDTYEQYF	TGCAGTGCTAGAGACACCTACGAGCAGTACTTC